This T cell receptor (beta chain) appears in the sequencing data of a study of T cells in Graves' hyperthyroidism and ophthalmopathy. This clonotype occurred many times. It was RNA transcripts that yielded the amplified TCR beta CDR3 regions. The HTBI primer set served for first-round RT-PCR of the TCR CDR3. TCRdb re-called the multiplex PCR reads through MiXCR, storing one row per CDR3 protein. The table shows roughly 350,000 distinct CDR3 sequences, with approximately 14% occurring only once. This CDR3 is built from 15 residues. The V end was cut by 5 bases, the J end by 4 bases, with 15 bases between. Per germline, CDR1 MDHEN and CDR2 SYDVKM. The cohort's ophthalmopathy patients, a group with duration under 3 months, had a Clinical Activity Score of at least 3 and a NOSPECS grade of at least 4. The PBMCs were taken from around 9.1 ml of fresh peripheral blood.

The specimen sequenced was blood. The chain carries TRBV28 and TRBJ2-1; D is undetermined. The clonotype originates from a woman in her thirties or forties with Graves' ophthalmopathy. This chain's CDR3 is CASSPPGYSYNEQFF. CDR3 in DNA: TGTGCCAGCAGTCCCCCCGGCTATTCGTACAATGAGCAGTTCTTC. The full variable domain, with the rest looked up from reference TRBV28 and TRBJ2-1, is DVKVTQSSRYLVKRTGEKVFLECVQDMDHENMFWYRQDPGLGLRLIYFSYDVKMKEKGDIPEGYSVSREKKERFSLILESASTNQTSMYLCASSPPGYSYNEQFFGPGTRLTVL.